Below, 29 T cell receptor beta chains from the same sample are listed, as sequenced in a study of shared clonotypes between healthy human individuals. Data came from immunoSEQ multiplex PCR; TCRdb stores just in-frame clones and leaves some out. This sample has some 2,400,000 clones; approximately 96% occur once, and the top ten carry over 0.1%. Sequencing was performed on naive CD4+ T cells sorted from blood. Sample subset: CD45RA+ positively selected. These receptors were collected from a man younger than 35 in good health.

The chain employs TRBV6-6 and TRBJ2-2; D uncertain. The CDR3 length is 14 residues. Germline V gives CDR1 MNHNY, CDR2 SVGAGI (reference sequence). V was clipped by 6 bases and J by 2 bases, with 10 bases between them. The CDR3 DNA reads as TGTGCCAGCAGCCGACTTCGAAACACCGGGGAGCTGTTTTTT. Its protein product is CASSRLRNTGELFF.

The V gene is TRBV5-6, the J gene TRBJ2-7, with D perhaps matching TRBD2 (5 bases). Per the germline V gene, CDR1 is SGHDT and CDR2 is YYEEEE. The CDR3 runs to 15 residues. V was shortened by 1 base and J by 3 bases, with 14 bases between the two germline ends. CDR3 nucleotides: TGTGCCAGCAGCTTGCCCCGGGGTAGGGTCTACGAGCAGTACTTC. Amino acids: CASSLPRGRVYEQYF.

The V call is TRBV2, the J call TRBJ2-3; D is ambiguous. This CDR3 region has 16 residues. The V end was cut by 6 bases, the J end by 1 base, with 17 bases between. CDR1 is SNHLY, CDR2 FYNNEI, per germline. CDR3 amino acids: CASRTLRDSGTDTQYF. DNA of the CDR3: TGTGCCAGCAGGACCTTAAGGGATTCCGGCACAGATACGCAGTATTTT.

V and J are TRBV7-2 and TRBJ2-7; 10 positions agree with TRBD2. CDR3 size: 15 residues. Germline loops: CDR1 SGHTA, CDR2 FQGNSA. J was trimmed by 7 bases and V by 1 base; bases with no gene match: 7. The CDR3 bases are TGTGCCAGCAGCTTAGATAGCGGGGGGCCGGGTGAGCAGTACTTC. Residues: CASSLDSGGPGEQYF. The variable domain in full, completed from reference TRBV7-2 and TRBJ2-7, reads GAGVSQSPSNKVTEKGKDVELRCDPISGHTALYWYRQSLGQGLEFLIYFQGNSAPDKSGLPSDRFSAERTGGSVSTLTIQRTQQEDSAVYLCASSLDSGGPGEQYFGPGTRLTVT.

The V call is TRBV30, the J call TRBJ1-2; possible D gene TRBD1, 5 bases. The CDR3 is 13 amino acids. Germline V gives CDR1 GTSNPN, CDR2 SVGIG (reference sequence). Trimming pared 5 bases from V and 2 bases from J, leaving 12 bases between. The CDR3 here is CAWRSGANYGYTF. CDR3 sequence (DNA): TGTGCCTGGCGATCCGGGGCCAACTATGGCTACACCTTC.

This chain joins TRBV11-2 and TRBJ1-1, with D hard to call. This CDR3 is built from 14 residues. Germline CDR1 and CDR2: SGHAT and FQNNGV. Trimming removed 2 bases from V and 0 bases from J, with 7 bases in between. This chain's CDR3 is CASSLQTMNTEAFF. The CDR3, as DNA: TGTGCCAGCAGCTTACAAACGATGAACACTGAAGCTTTCTTT.

A word on this clone: The same CDR3 can be traced to other DNA sequences in this sample. The V gene is TRBV4-1, the J gene TRBJ2-7; no clear D. Germline CDR1 MGHRA, CDR2 YSYEKL. CDR3 length: 11 amino acids. The V gene lost 1 base and the J gene lost 4 bases, with 2 bases spanning the gap. The CDR3 nucleotides are TGCGCCAGCAGCCAAGCATACGAGCAGTACTTC. Amino acid sequence: CASSQAYEQYF.

The rearrangement uses TRBV5-6 and TRBJ2-1; D gene ambiguous. The ends were cut back, 3 bases at V and 5 bases at J, with 15 bases in the middle. The CDR3 is 15 residues long. CDR1 is SGHDT and CDR2 is YYEEEE in the germline V gene. Here the CDR3 reads CASSSGVGTHNEQFF. In nucleotides, the CDR3 is TGTGCCAGCAGCTCCGGAGTGGGTACGCACAATGAGCAGTTCTTC.

This clone was recorded only once. V is TRBV11-2 and J is TRBJ2-1, with D uncertain. CDR1 and CDR2 (germline): SGHAT, FQNNGV. CDR3 length: 18 amino acids. Trimming left V 1 base short and J 0 bases short, with 16 bases between. CDR3 sequence reads: CASSLVTPPYSSYNEQFF. CDR3 nucleotide sequence: TGTGCCAGCAGCTTAGTTACTCCCCCCTACAGCTCCTACAATGAGCAGTTCTTC.

This chain joins TRBV28 and TRBJ1-5; no clear D. The CDR3 runs to 15 residues. V lost 4 bases and J lost 6, with 16 bases in between. The germline gives CDR1 MDHEN, CDR2 SYDVKM. The CDR3: CASSSLGIMVQPQHF. CDR3 sequence (DNA): TGTGCCAGCAGTTCGCTCGGCATTATGGTTCAGCCCCAGCATTTT.

The gene calls are TRBV5-1 and TRBJ2-3; D is perhaps TRBD2 (5 bases). Germline V gene lookup returns CDR1 SGHRS and CDR2 YFSETQ. Trimming took off 0 bases at V and 6 bases at J, with 14 bases between the two ends. This CDR3 comprises 15 residues. CDR3 nucleotide sequence: TGCGCCAGCAGCTTGGAGGTCCCTCGAGGGGATACGCAGTATTTT. Its protein is CASSLEVPRGDTQYF.

The chain recombines TRBV6-1 with TRBJ2-7; D is undetermined. CDR1 and CDR2 (germline): MNHNS, SASEGT. Trimming pared 7 bases from V and 3 bases from J, leaving 7 bases between. The CDR3 sequence is 11 residues long. The chain's CDR3 is CASTENYEQYF. The CDR3, as DNA: TGTGCCAGCACCGAGAACTACGAGCAGTACTTC.

A word on this clone: This sample also contains other DNA sequences that code for the same CDR3. CDR3 nucleotides: TGTGCCAGCAGCCCCAGGGGAGGGACAGATACGCAGTATTTT. Encoded protein: CASSPRGGTDTQYF. V usage is TRBV28 and J usage is TRBJ2-3; D might be TRBD2 (7 bases). V lost 6 bases, J lost 3 bases, and 13 bases lay in between. Germline CDR1 MDHEN, CDR2 SYDVKM. The CDR3 spans 14 residues.

The rearrangement uses TRBV2 and TRBJ2-5, with a weak D call TRBD1 (6 bases). Trimming took off 10 bases at V and 4 bases at J, with 10 bases between the two ends. Germline CDR1 and CDR2: SNHLY and FYNNEI. The CDR3 covers 11 residues. The CDR3 DNA follows: TGTGCCACCCAAGGGGGAGAGACCCAGTACTTC. Translating it yields CATQGGETQYF.

This clone was seen a single time. This chain joins TRBV4-2 and TRBJ2-3; TRBD2 agrees at 13 bases. Germline V gene sequence: CDR1 LGHNA, CDR2 YNFKEQ. The J segment lost 4 bases and the V segment lost 4 bases, leaving 17 bases of the junction unmatched. This CDR3 contains 20 residues. The CDR3 region is CASSPKATSGGAGVSDTQYF. In DNA form, the CDR3 reads TGTGCCAGCAGCCCAAAGGCCACTAGCGGGGGGGCCGGGGTCTCAGATACGCAGTATTTT.

J is TRBJ2-1 and V is TRBV6-6; TRBD1 agrees at 11 bases. Trimming cost V 0 bases and J 8 bases; bases outside gene matches: 6. Germline lookup yields CDR1 MNHNY and CDR2 SVGAGI (reference sequence). The CDR3 has 16 residues. The CDR3 DNA reads TGTGCCAGCAGTTACTCGAGTGGACAGGGGGCTTATGAGCAGTTCTTC. It encodes CASSYSSGQGAYEQFF.

The chain joins TRBV5-6 to TRBJ2-3, with 9 bases identical to TRBD2. There are 17 residues in the CDR3. V dropped 4 bases and J dropped 1; count of bases not matched to a gene: 10. Looked up from germline, CDR1 is SGHDT and CDR2 is YYEEEE. The CDR3: CASSPPFRTSGTDTQYF. CDR3 DNA sequence: TGTGCCAGCAGCCCTCCTTTCAGGACTAGCGGCACAGATACGCAGTATTTT.

The chain couples TRBV30 to TRBJ1-2; D might be TRBD1 (6 bases). This CDR3 comprises 16 residues. V was pared by 3 bases and J by 4 bases, with 21 bases between. CDR1 is GTSNPN and CDR2 is SVGIG in the germline V gene (reference sequence). In nucleotides, the CDR3 is TGTGCCTGGAGGACTGCCGGGACCGGGGGGCCCTATGGCTACACCTTC. This codes for CAWRTAGTGGPYGYTF.

V is TRBV5-1 and J is TRBJ2-5; no clear D gene. There are 15 residues in the CDR3. Germline-derived CDR1 and CDR2 are SGHRS and YFSETQ. Deletions cut 4 bases from V and 5 bases from J, with 18 bases between. This CDR3 reads CASSTPGIQEETQYF. DNA for the CDR3: TGCGCCAGCAGCACCCCCGGAATTCAGGAGGAGACCCAGTACTTC. The full variable domain, in which reference TRBV5-1 and TRBJ2-5 provide the parts outside the CDR3, is KAGVTQTPRYLIKTRGQQVTLSCSPISGHRSVSWYQQTPGQGLQFLFEYFSETQRNKGNFPGRFSGRQFSNSRSEMNVSTLELGDSALYLCASSTPGIQEETQYFGPGTRLLVL.

This clone is a singleton in its sample. The gene calls are TRBV9 and TRBJ2-2; 8 positions match TRBD1. CDR3 size: 16 residues. Germline V gives CDR1 SGDLS, CDR2 YYNGEE. With V trimmed by 4 bases and J by 3 bases, 8 bases remained unmatched. CDR3 bases: TGTGCCAGCAGCCCCCTCGGGACAGGATACACCGGGGAGCTGTTTTTT. It yields the protein CASSPLGTGYTGELFF.

The chain joins TRBV4-3 to TRBJ1-1; D gene unclear. This CDR3 region has 14 residues. V lost 4 bases to trimming and J lost 4 bases, with 13 bases between them. CDR1 is LGHNA, CDR2 YSLEER, per germline. CDR3 loop: CASSRSPGGTEAFF. The CDR3 nucleotides are TGCGCCAGCAGCCGATCACCCGGAGGCACTGAAGCTTTCTTT.

The rearrangement joins TRBV19 to TRBJ2-3, with TRBD1 matching 10 bases. Germline CDR1 is LNHDA and CDR2 is SQIVND (reference sequence). The CDR3 runs 17 residues. V lost 0 bases to trimming and J lost 6 bases; unmatched junction nucleotides: 9. CDR3 loop: CASSIDETGGGSDTQYF. The CDR3 DNA follows: TGTGCCAGTAGTATAGACGAGACAGGGGGCGGTTCGGATACGCAGTATTTT.

About this clone itself: This specimen includes other DNA sequences encoding the same CDR3. The chain recombines TRBV28 with TRBJ1-1, with D unclear. Trimming took off 3 bases at V and 1 base at J, with 3 bases between the two ends. The length of the CDR3 is 12 residues. Germline CDR1 reads MDHEN; CDR2 reads SYDVKM. The CDR3 is CASSLWNTEAFF. The CDR3 DNA follows: TGTGCCAGCAGTTTGTGGAACACTGAAGCTTTCTTT.

With regard to this clone: The identical CDR3 is also encoded by other nucleotide sequences in the sample. The chain has TRBV5-1 and TRBJ1-5; D is unclear. The CDR3 is 14 amino acids. Trimming pared 1 base from V and 2 bases from J, leaving 7 bases between. Germline-derived CDR1 and CDR2 are SGHRS and YFSETQ. Written as DNA, the CDR3 is TGCGCCAGCAGCTTGTTGGGCGGCAATCAGCCCCAGCATTTT. It specifies CASSLLGGNQPQHF.

The chain uses TRBV25-1 and TRBJ2-3; D possibly corresponds to TRBD2 (6 bases). Germline-derived CDR1 and CDR2 are MGHDK and SYGVNS. The CDR3 has 16 residues. The germline V and J ends were trimmed by 0 bases and 1 base, with 11 bases remaining between them. CDR3 protein: CASSEYTGVGTDTQYF. CDR3 nucleotides: TGTGCCAGCAGTGAATACACGGGGGTTGGCACAGATACGCAGTATTTT. Supplemented by reference TRBV25-1 and TRBJ2-3, the full variable domain reads EADIYQTPRYLVIGTGKKITLECSQTMGHDKMYWYQQDPGMELHLIHYSYGVNSTEKGDLSSESTVSRIRTEHFPLTLESARPSHTSQYLCASSEYTGVGTDTQYFGPGTRLTVL.

The J gene is TRBJ2-7, the V gene TRBV5-1, with TRBD1 as a possible D gene (6 bases). The CDR3 contains 14 residues. The germline CDR1 and CDR2 sequences are SGHRS and YFSETQ. V lost 4 bases, J lost 5 bases, and 16 bases lay in between. The CDR3: CASSIGMGANEQYF. CDR3 sequence (DNA): TGCGCCAGCAGCATTGGAATGGGGGCCAACGAGCAGTACTTC.

This sequence joins TRBV25-1 and TRBJ2-1; D gene uncertain. From germline, CDR1 is MGHDK and CDR2 SYGVNS. The CDR3 extends over 14 amino acids. The V gene lost 3 bases and the J gene lost 9 bases, with 15 bases spanning the gap. CDR3 nucleotides: TGTGCCAGCAGTGACACCAACCCTCCGGGTGAGCAGTTCTTC. It specifies CASSDTNPPGEQFF.

The CDR3 sequence is CASSLRLAGANGGELFF. The DNA of the CDR3 is TGTGCCAGCAGCTTACGGCTAGCGGGAGCTAACGGCGGGGAGCTGTTTTTT. This rearrangement joins TRBV7-2 to TRBJ2-2; 10 nucleotides align to TRBD2. This CDR3 has 17 residues. The germline V gene has CDR1 SGHTA and CDR2 FQGNSA. V lost 2 bases, J lost 7 bases, and 10 bases stayed unmatched. The complete variable domain, with remaining parts taken from reference TRBV7-2 and TRBJ2-2, reads GAGVSQSPSNKVTEKGKDVELRCDPISGHTALYWYRQSLGQGLEFLIYFQGNSAPDKSGLPSDRFSAERTGGSVSTLTIQRTQQEDSAVYLCASSLRLAGANGGELFFGEGSRLTVL.

The V call is TRBV5-6, the J call TRBJ1-5; 7 nucleotides line up with TRBD1. In germline, CDR1 is SGHDT, CDR2 YYEEEE. V shed 4 bases and J 6 bases; nucleotides not matched to a gene: 4. The CDR3 sequence is 13 residues long. The CDR3 region is CASSPTGLQPQHF. CDR3 DNA sequence: TGTGCCAGCAGCCCGACAGGGCTTCAGCCCCAGCATTTT.